Included here is one T cell receptor (beta chain) sequence, with context. The antigen is undetermined. Via MiXCR, TCRdb re-called the 5' RACE reads, giving one row per CDR3 protein. This repertoire shows around 340,000 distinct CDR3 sequences, approximately 9% found once; its top ten account for over 15%. This record belongs to a study of T cells after yellow fever vaccination. The overall study: Each low-cell-number fraction was prepared by means of SMART-Seq v4 Ultra Low Input.

The CDR3 covers 12 residues. Germline V gene data show CDR1 as SQVTM and CDR2 as ANQGSEA. Trimming cost V 7 bases and J 4 bases, with 13 bases left between them. Whole-study results and caveats: Detected again after the booster were most primary-vaccination clones, at about 96% CD4 and 80% to 90% CD8. High-abundance clonotypes from the bulk population could contaminate FACS-sorted repertoires. On re-exposure, the response was weaker but peaked faster, at day 5 versus 15.

This sequence joins TRBV29-1 and TRBJ1-2; D is undetermined. This TCR came from a young man who received the YFV17D yellow fever vaccine. The sequencing used PBMCs, collected on the day of the first yellow fever vaccination. CDR3 DNA: TGCAGCGCAATGGACGACCCCTATGGCTACACCTTC. Protein sequence: CSAMDDPYGYTF. Full variable domain (remainder filled in from reference TRBV29-1 and TRBJ1-2): SAVISQKPSRDICQRGTSLTIQCQVDSQVTMMFWYRQQPGQSLTLIATANQGSEATYESGFVIDKFPISRPNLTFSTLTVSNMSPEDSSIYLCSAMDDPYGYTFGSGTRLTVV.